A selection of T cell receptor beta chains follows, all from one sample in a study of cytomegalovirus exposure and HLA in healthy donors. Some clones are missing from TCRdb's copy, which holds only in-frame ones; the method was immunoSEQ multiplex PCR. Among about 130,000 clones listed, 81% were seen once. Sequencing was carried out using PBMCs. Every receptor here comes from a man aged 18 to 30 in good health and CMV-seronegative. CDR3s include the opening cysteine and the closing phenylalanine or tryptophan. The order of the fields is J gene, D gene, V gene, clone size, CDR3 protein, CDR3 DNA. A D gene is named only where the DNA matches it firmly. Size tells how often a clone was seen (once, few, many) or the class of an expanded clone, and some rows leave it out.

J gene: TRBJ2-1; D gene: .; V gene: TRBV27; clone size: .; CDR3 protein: CASSLRRSEQFF; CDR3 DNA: TGTGCCAGCAGTCTAAGGAGGTCTGAGCAGTTCTTC
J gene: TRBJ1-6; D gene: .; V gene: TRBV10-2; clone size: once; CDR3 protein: CASTVRGYSPLHF; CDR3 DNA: TGCGCCAGCACTGTGCGGGGATATTCACCCCTCCACTTT
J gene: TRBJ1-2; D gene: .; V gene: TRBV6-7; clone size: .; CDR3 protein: CASSYSGASANYGYTF; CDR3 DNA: TGTGCCAGCAGTTACTCGGGGGCCTCTGCTAACTATGGCTACACCTTC
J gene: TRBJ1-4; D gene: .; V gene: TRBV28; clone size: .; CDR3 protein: CASQDSRDISRKLFF; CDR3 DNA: TGTGCCAGCCAGGACTCCCGGGACATTTCTAGAAAACTGTTTTTT
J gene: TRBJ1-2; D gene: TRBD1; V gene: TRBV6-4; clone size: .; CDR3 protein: CASSEGTGGARPGYTF; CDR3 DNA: TGTGCCAGCAGTGAAGGGACAGGGGGCGCTCGGCCCGGCTACACCTTC
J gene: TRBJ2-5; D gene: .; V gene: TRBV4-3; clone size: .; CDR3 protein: CASSQALQETQYF; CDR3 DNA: TGCGCCAGCAGCCAAGCACTTCAAGAGACCCAGTACTTC
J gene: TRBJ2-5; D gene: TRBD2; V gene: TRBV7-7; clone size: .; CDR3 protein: CASSLARYGGGQETQYF; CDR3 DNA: TGTGCCAGCAGCTTAGCCCGGTACGGGGGGGGCCAAGAGACCCAGTACTTC
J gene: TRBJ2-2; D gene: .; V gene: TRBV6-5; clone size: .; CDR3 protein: CASGGQNTGELFF; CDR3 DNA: TGTGCCAGCGGGGGACAAAACACCGGGGAGCTGTTTTTT
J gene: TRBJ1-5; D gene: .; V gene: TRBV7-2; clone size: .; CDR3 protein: CASSGQISNQPQHF; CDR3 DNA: TGTGCCAGCAGTGGACAGATAAGTAATCAGCCCCAGCATTTT
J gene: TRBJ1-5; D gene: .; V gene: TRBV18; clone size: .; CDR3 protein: CASSTGHGGQPQHF; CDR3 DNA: TGTGCCAGCTCAACAGGGCATGGTGGGCAGCCCCAGCATTTT
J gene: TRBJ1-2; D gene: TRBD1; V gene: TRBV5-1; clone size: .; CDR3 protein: CASSVNYRGGGFSGYTF; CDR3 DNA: TGCGCCAGCAGCGTGAACTACAGGGGGGGCGGTTTCAGTGGCTACACCTTC
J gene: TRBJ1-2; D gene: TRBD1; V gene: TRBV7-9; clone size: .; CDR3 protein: CASSSSGQGNYGYTF; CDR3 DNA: TGTGCCAGCAGCTCCTCGGGACAGGGGAACTATGGCTACACCTTC
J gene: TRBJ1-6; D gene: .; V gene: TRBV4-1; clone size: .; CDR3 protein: CASSQVEGLNSPLHF; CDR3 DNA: TGCGCCAGCAGCCAAGTTGAGGGCCTTAATTCACCCCTCCACTTT
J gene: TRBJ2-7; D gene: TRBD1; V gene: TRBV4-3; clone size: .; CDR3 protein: CASSQGHLGTGAYEQYF; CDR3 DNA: TGCGCCAGCAGCCAAGGGCATCTTGGGACAGGGGCCTACGAGCAGTACTTC
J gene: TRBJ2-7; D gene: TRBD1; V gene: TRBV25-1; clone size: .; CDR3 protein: CASSDPGQGYEQYF; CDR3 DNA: TGTGCCAGCAGTGACCCGGGACAGGGCTACGAGCAGTACTTC
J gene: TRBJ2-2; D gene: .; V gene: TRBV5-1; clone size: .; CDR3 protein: CASIGIGTGELFF; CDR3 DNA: TGCGCCAGCATCGGGATCGGCACCGGGGAGCTGTTTTTT
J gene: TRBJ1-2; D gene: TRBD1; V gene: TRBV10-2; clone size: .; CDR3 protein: CAAGGNYGYTF; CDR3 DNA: TGCGCTGCAGGGGGTAACTATGGCTACACCTTC
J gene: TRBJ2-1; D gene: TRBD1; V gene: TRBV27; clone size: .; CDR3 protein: CASSFEHRDRSLYNEQFF; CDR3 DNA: TGTGCCAGCAGTTTCGAACACCGGGACAGAAGCCTATACAATGAGCAGTTCTTC
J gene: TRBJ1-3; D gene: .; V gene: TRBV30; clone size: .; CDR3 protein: CAWSEYSGNTIYF; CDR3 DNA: TGTGCCTGGAGTGAATACTCTGGAAACACCATATATTTT
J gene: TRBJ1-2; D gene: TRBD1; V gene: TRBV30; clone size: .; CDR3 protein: CAWRAVGTALLDYGYTF; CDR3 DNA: TGTGCCTGGAGGGCGGTCGGGACAGCCCTACTGGACTATGGCTACACCTTC
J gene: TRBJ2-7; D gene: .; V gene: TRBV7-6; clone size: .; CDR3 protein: CASSPDTTPLEQYF; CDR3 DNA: TGTGCCAGCAGCCCGGACACTACCCCTCTCGAGCAGTACTTC
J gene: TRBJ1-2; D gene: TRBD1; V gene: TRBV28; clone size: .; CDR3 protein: CASSLPRAGGDPNYGYTF; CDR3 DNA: TGTGCCAGCAGCTTACCTAGGGCAGGGGGCGACCCGAACTATGGCTACACCTTC
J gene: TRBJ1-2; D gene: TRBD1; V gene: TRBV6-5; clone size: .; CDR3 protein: CASSYLTDRGGYTF; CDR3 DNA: TGTGCCAGCAGTTACCTTACCGACAGGGGAGGCTACACCTTC
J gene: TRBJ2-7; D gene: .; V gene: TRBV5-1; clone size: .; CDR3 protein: CASSIRTTYEQYF; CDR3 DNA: TGCGCCAGCAGCATACGGACAACCTACGAGCAGTACTTC
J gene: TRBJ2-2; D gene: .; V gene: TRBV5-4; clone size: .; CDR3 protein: CASSLNGVAGELFF; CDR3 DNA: TGTGCCAGCAGCTTGAACGGGGTCGCCGGGGAGCTGTTTTTT
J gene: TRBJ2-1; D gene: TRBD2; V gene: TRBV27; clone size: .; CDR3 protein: CASRPGGSSYNEQFF; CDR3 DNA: TGTGCCAGCAGACCCGGGGGGAGCTCCTACAATGAGCAGTTCTTC
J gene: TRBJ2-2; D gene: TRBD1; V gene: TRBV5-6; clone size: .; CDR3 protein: CASSLDRGSDTGELFF; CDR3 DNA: TGTGCCAGCAGCTTGGACAGGGGGAGCGACACCGGGGAGCTGTTTTTT
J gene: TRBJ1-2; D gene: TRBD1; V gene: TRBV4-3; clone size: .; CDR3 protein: CASSQDRGQARGYTF; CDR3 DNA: TGCGCCAGCAGCCAAGACAGGGGGCAAGCGAGGGGCTACACCTTC
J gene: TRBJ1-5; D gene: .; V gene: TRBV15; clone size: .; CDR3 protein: CATSRDILSNQPQHF; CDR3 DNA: TGTGCCACCAGCAGAGACATACTTAGCAATCAGCCCCAGCATTTT
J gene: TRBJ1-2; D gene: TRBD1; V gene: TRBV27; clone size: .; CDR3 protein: CASSPLGTGSIGYTF; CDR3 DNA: TGTGCCAGCAGTCCCCTGGGGACAGGCTCGATCGGCTACACCTTC
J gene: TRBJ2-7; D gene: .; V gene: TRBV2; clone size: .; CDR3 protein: CASSIQGYEQYF; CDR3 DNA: TGTGCCAGCAGTATTCAGGGGTACGAGCAGTACTTC
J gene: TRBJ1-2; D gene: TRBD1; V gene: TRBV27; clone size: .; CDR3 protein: CASSERDRSDGYTF; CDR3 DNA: TGTGCCAGCAGCGAACGGGACAGGTCGGATGGCTACACCTTC
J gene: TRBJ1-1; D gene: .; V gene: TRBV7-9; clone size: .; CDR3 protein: CASSPLADGNTEAFF; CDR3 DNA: TGTGCCAGCAGCCCATTAGCGGACGGGAACACTGAAGCTTTCTTT
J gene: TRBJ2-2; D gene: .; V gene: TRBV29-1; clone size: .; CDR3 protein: CSGRGINTGELFF; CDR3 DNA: TGCAGCGGACGAGGTATCAACACCGGGGAGCTGTTTTTT
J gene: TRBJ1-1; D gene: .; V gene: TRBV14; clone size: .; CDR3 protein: CASSQRQGVINTEAFF; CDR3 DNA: TGTGCCAGCAGCCAACGTCAGGGCGTCATTAACACTGAAGCTTTCTTT
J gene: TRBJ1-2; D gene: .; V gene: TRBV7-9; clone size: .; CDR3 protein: CSSNRETYGYTF; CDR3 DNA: TGTTCCAGCAACAGGGAGACCTATGGCTACACCTTC
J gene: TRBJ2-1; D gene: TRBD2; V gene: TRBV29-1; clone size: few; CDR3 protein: CSVGWASGGWSYNEQFF; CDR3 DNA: TGCAGCGTTGGTTGGGCTAGCGGGGGTTGGTCCTACAATGAGCAGTTCTTC
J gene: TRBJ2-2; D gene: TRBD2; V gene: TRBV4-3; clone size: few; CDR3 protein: CASSQEGLAINTGELFF; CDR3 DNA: TGCGCCAGCAGCCAAGAGGGACTAGCGATAAACACCGGGGAGCTGTTTTTT
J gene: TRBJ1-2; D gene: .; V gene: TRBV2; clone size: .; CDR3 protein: CASSGKRVRGYTF; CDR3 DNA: TGTGCCAGCAGTGGCAAAAGAGTTCGTGGCTACACCTTC
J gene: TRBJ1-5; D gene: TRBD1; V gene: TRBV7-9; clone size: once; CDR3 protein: CASSDRGAGKPQHF; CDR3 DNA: TGTGCCAGCAGCGACAGGGGAGCGGGGAAGCCCCAGCATTTT
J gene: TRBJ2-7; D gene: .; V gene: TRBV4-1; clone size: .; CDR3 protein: CASSQDSFYEQYF; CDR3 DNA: TGCGCCAGCAGCCAAGATTCCTTCTACGAGCAGTACTTC
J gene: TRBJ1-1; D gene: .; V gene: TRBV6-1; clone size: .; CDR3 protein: CASSESLRENTEAFF; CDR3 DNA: TGTGCCAGCAGTGAATCACTACGGGAAAACACTGAAGCTTTCTTT
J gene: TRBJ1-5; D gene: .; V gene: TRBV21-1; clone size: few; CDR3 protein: CAGIRGIHSNQPQHF; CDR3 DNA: TGTGCCGGGATCCGGGGTATACATAGCAATCAGCCCCAGCATTTT
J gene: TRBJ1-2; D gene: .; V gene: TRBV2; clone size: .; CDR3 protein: CASSEAPQGGHGYTF; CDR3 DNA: TGTGCCAGCAGTGAAGCGCCCCAGGGCGGCCATGGCTACACCTTC
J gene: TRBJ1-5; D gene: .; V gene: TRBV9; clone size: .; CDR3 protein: CASSVTGNQPQHF; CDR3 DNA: TGTGCCAGCAGCGTCACAGGGAATCAGCCCCAGCATTTT
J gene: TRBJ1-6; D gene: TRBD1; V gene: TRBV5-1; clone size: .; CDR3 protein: CASSRDRVSNSPLHF; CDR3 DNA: TGCGCCAGCAGTCGCGACAGGGTGAGTAATTCACCCCTCCACTTT
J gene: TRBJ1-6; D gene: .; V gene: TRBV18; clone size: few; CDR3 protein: CASSSVEGADSPLHF; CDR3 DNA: TGTGCCAGCTCTTCCGTGGAGGGTGCTGATTCACCCCTCCACTTT
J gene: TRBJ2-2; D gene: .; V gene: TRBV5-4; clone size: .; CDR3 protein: CASSPTQGLGELFF; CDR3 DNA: TGTGCCAGCAGCCCAACCCAGGGGCTCGGGGAGCTGTTTTTT
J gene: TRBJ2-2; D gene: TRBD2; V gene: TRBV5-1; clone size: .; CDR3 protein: CASSLALAGANTGELFF; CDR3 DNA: TGCGCCAGCAGCTTAGCCCTAGCGGGTGCGAACACCGGGGAGCTGTTTTTT
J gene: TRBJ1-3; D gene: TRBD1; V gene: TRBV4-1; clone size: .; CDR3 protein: CASSQEGVQGAGNTIYF; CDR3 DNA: TGCGCCAGCAGCCAAGAGGGGGTACAGGGGGCTGGAAACACCATATATTTT
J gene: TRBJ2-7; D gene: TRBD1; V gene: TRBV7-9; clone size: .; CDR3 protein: CASSPRQGPYEQYF; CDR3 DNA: TGTGCCAGCAGCCCACGACAGGGACCCTACGAGCAGTACTTC